Below are 24 T cell receptor beta chains sequenced from a single sample in a study of shared clonotypes between healthy human individuals. Data came from immunoSEQ multiplex PCR; TCRdb stores just in-frame clones and leaves some out. The sample has roughly 1,800,000 clones, approximately 95% seen once; the top ten hold 0.9% to 1.5%. As defined, naive CD8 cells were CD45RO-negative and positively selected for CCR7, with terminally differentiated effector memory CD45RA+ cells excluded. Source material: naive CD8+ T cells sorted from blood. The receptors originated from a man aged 18-30 years in good health.

This chain joins TRBV11-2 and TRBJ1-1; TRBD1 matches 9 bases. V lost 5 bases, J lost 6 bases, and 10 bases stayed unmatched. This CDR3 has 15 amino acids. Germline CDR1 SGHAT, CDR2 FQNNGV. CDR3 sequence: CASSPWDREFAEAFF. The CDR3 nucleotides are TGTGCCAGCAGCCCCTGGGACAGGGAATTCGCTGAAGCTTTCTTT.

This chain links TRBV2 with TRBJ2-7, with D unresolved. Trimming removed 7 bases at V and 3 bases at J, with 10 bases between. There are 12 residues in the CDR3. Germline V gene lookup returns CDR1 SNHLY and CDR2 FYNNEI. This chain's CDR3 is CASNDPDYEQYF. The CDR3 coding sequence is TGTGCCAGCAACGATCCGGACTACGAGCAGTACTTC.

This chain connects TRBV30 to TRBJ1-1, with D perhaps matching TRBD1 (5 bases). The CDR3 is 15 residues long. Germline-derived CDR1 and CDR2 are GTSNPN and SVGIG (reference sequence). Trimming left V 2 bases short and J 1 base short, with 14 bases between. The CDR3 DNA sequence: TGTGCCTGGAGTTTAGGGGTGACCCAGAACACTGAAGCTTTCTTT. Its protein is CAWSLGVTQNTEAFF.

This rearrangement joins TRBV7-9 to TRBJ1-4, with D unresolved. Germline-derived CDR1 and CDR2 are SEHNR and FQNEAQ (reference sequence). CDR3 length: 15 residues. V lost 4 bases, J lost 6 bases, and 15 bases lay in between. The CDR3 sequence: CASSSPVLPDEKLFF. DNA for the CDR3: TGTGCCAGCAGCTCCCCGGTTCTCCCGGATGAAAAACTGTTTTTT.

The chain employs TRBV7-9 and TRBJ2-3, with D tentatively TRBD2 (7 bases). Germline-derived CDR1 and CDR2 are SEHNR and FQNEAQ (reference sequence). V lost 4 bases, J lost 2 bases, and 19 bases lay in between. The CDR3 totals 17 residues. As DNA, the CDR3 is TGTGCCAGCAGCTACATTAACGGGCGGGGGCTCACAGATACGCAGTATTTT. Translating gives CASSYINGRGLTDTQYF.

V and J are TRBV27 and TRBJ2-2, with 10 bases that match TRBD2. Germline V gene lookup returns CDR1 MNHEY and CDR2 SMNVEV (reference sequence). CDR3 length: 17 amino acids. Losses at the gene ends were 5 bases for V and 7 bases for J; bases not matched to a gene: 13. The CDR3 region has the DNA TGTGCCAGCAGTCCATCCCCCCTAGCGGGAGCGAACGGGGAGCTGTTTTTT. Encoded protein: CASSPSPLAGANGELFF.

V gene TRBV5-1 combines with J gene TRBJ1-2; D gene ambiguous. Per germline, CDR1 SGHRS and CDR2 YFSETQ. Trimming pared 1 base from V and 0 bases from J, leaving 13 bases between. The CDR3 runs 16 residues. The CDR3, as DNA: TGCGCCAGCAGCTTGACAGAGGTCGAAGCTAACTATGGCTACACCTTC. Protein: CASSLTEVEANYGYTF.

This rearrangement joins TRBV30 to TRBJ1-6; 10 positions match TRBD1. Trimming at V came to 4 bases and at J to 7 bases, leaving 4 bases not matched to a gene. CDR1 and CDR2 (germline): GTSNPN, SVGIG (reference sequence). CDR3 length equals 14 residues. The DNA for the CDR3 is TGTGCCTGGACCCCGGGACAGGGGAATTCACCCCTCCACTTT. Amino acid sequence: CAWTPGQGNSPLHF.

Here the CDR3 reads CASSVDLGEQYF. CDR3 nucleotides: TGTGCCAGCAGCGTAGATCTGGGCGAGCAGTACTTC. The V gene is TRBV9, the J gene TRBJ2-7, with D unclear. Trimming removed 0 bases from V and 6 bases from J, with 7 bases in between. The CDR3 loop spans 12 amino acids. Germline V gives CDR1 SGDLS, CDR2 YYNGEE.

V usage is TRBV4-1 and J usage is TRBJ2-7; D not certain. The germline V and J ends were trimmed by 0 bases and 4 bases, with 10 bases remaining between them. CDR3 size: 14 residues. Germline CDR1 and CDR2: MGHRA and YSYEKL. The CDR3 DNA sequence: TGCGCCAGCAGCCAAGATAGCCAGATTTACGAGCAGTACTTC. Its protein is CASSQDSQIYEQYF.

V gene TRBV5-1 combines with J gene TRBJ2-7; 9 nucleotides agree with TRBD1. The CDR3 has 13 amino acids. The J segment lost 7 bases and the V segment lost 7 bases, leaving 9 bases of the junction unmatched. The germline gives CDR1 SGHRS, CDR2 YFSETQ. CDR3 nucleotide sequence: TGCGCCAGCCCACTTGGGACAGGGCGTGAGCAGTACTTC. As protein: CASPLGTGREQYF.

The chain employs TRBV5-4 and TRBJ2-1, with D hard to call. The CDR3 length is 17 residues. Trimming took off 0 bases at V and 0 bases at J, with 13 bases between the two ends. Germline-derived CDR1 and CDR2 are SGHNT and YYREEE (reference sequence). The CDR3 region has the DNA TGTGCCAGCAGCTTGGCAGCGCGCCTTAGCTCCTACAATGAGCAGTTCTTC. It is translated as CASSLAARLSSYNEQFF.

The chain is built from TRBV5-1 and TRBJ1-2; TRBD1 might be the D (5 bases). V lost 8 bases and J lost 1, with 27 bases in between. The germline V gene has CDR1 SGHRS and CDR2 YFSETQ. The CDR3 sequence is 18 residues long. CDR3 bases: TGCGCCAGGTATCGGGGCAGAGAATTAACGAACCTTAACTATGGCTACACCTTC. Translated, it gives CARYRGRELTNLNYGYTF.

V usage is TRBV9 and J usage is TRBJ2-1, with D perhaps TRBD1 or TRBD2 (7 bases each). Per germline, CDR1 SGDLS and CDR2 YYNGEE. The CDR3 extends over 16 amino acids. The ends were cut back, 4 bases at V and 5 bases at J, with 19 bases in the middle. CDR3: CASSLQGGTADNEQFF. CDR3 in DNA: TGTGCCAGCAGCCTCCAGGGGGGGACGGCGGACAATGAGCAGTTCTTC.

CDR3 bases: TGTGCCAGCAGCTATACACAGGGTCCCGGGGAGCTGTTTTTT. It translates to CASSYTQGPGELFF. The chain has TRBV7-9 and TRBJ2-2, with D possibly TRBD1 on 6 matching bases. V dropped 4 bases and J dropped 6 bases, with 12 bases sitting between them. CDR1 is SEHNR and CDR2 is FQNEAQ in the germline V gene (reference sequence). The CDR3 length is 14 residues.

This chain connects TRBV15 to TRBJ1-1; 8 bases match TRBD1. CDR1 and CDR2 (germline): LNHNV, YYDKDF (reference sequence). The CDR3 runs 18 residues. V shed 0 bases, J shed 5 bases, and the junction held 14 bases outside the gene matches. In nucleotides, the CDR3 is TGTGCCACCAGCAGAGATTGGTTGCAGGGGGCAGCCGGGACTGAAGCTTTCTTT. It yields the protein CATSRDWLQGAAGTEAFF.

V gene TRBV10-2 combines with J gene TRBJ2-3; D possibly matches TRBD1 or TRBD2 (5 bases each). The germline V and J ends were trimmed by 7 bases and 4 bases, with 21 bases remaining between them. Germline loops: CDR1 WSHSY, CDR2 SAAADI. The CDR3 length is 16 residues. The CDR3 region has the DNA TGCGCCAGCACCGAGGGGCTTGCAGTTGGCCCAGATACGCAGTATTTT. Translation gives CASTEGLAVGPDTQYF.

The chain employs TRBV6-4 and TRBJ2-1, with D possibly TRBD2 on 6 matching bases. The V gene lost 2 bases and the J gene lost 4 bases, with 6 bases spanning the gap. The germline CDR1 and CDR2 sequences are MRHNA and SNTAGT. The CDR3 is made up of 13 amino acids. Here the CDR3 DNA reads TGTGCCAGCAGTGACCTAGCGTACAATGAGCAGTTCTTC. Its protein is CASSDLAYNEQFF.

This rearrangement joins TRBV28 to TRBJ2-7; possibly TRBD1 or TRBD2 for D (5 bases each). The germline gives CDR1 MDHEN, CDR2 SYDVKM. CDR3 length: 15 amino acids. V lost 3 bases and J 2 bases, leaving 14 bases between the germline ends. CDR3 sequence (DNA): TGTGCCAGCAGTTTCCCGGTTGGGGGAACCTACGAGCAGTACTTC. Its protein product is CASSFPVGGTYEQYF.

This chain joins TRBV14 and TRBJ1-2; D gene ambiguous. The CDR3 covers 14 residues. Germline V gives CDR1 SGHDN, CDR2 FVKESK. V lost 0 bases to trimming and J lost 2 bases, with 7 bases between them. Here the CDR3 DNA reads TGTGCCAGCAGCCAAGAGTCGGCGAACTATGGCTACACCTTC. This gives the protein CASSQESANYGYTF.

About this clone: Other DNA sequences in the sample encode the same CDR3. This chain uses TRBV4-3 with TRBJ2-3; no clear D gene. The CDR3 has 13 residues. Looked up from germline, CDR1 is LGHNA and CDR2 is YSLEER. V was trimmed by 1 base and J by 4 bases, leaving 6 bases between them. The CDR3 coding sequence is TGCGCCAGCAGCCAAGTCGTCTCAGATACGCAGTATTTT. The encoded protein is CASSQVVSDTQYF.

The chain links TRBV28 to TRBJ1-1, with a weak D call TRBD1 (5 bases). The germline V gene encodes CDR1 MDHEN and CDR2 SYDVKM. V was shortened by 5 bases and J by 3 bases, with 19 bases between the two germline ends. The CDR3 totals 16 residues. CDR3 in amino acids: CASSPSHRQAYTEAFF. The CDR3 DNA sequence: TGTGCCAGCAGTCCTAGCCACAGGCAAGCCTACACTGAAGCTTTCTTT.

J is TRBJ2-3 and V is TRBV2, with a possible D match to TRBD2 (6 bases). Germline V gives CDR1 SNHLY, CDR2 FYNNEI. Deletions cut 1 base from V and 4 bases from J, with 12 bases between. The CDR3 sequence is 15 residues long. CDR3: CASSEGARLADTQYF. For the CDR3, the DNA is TGTGCCAGCAGTGAAGGGGCCCGACTAGCAGATACGCAGTATTTT.

CDR3 sequence (DNA): TGTGCCAGCAGCGTAGAAGGGGGGCCTGGGGCTAACTATGGCTACACCTTC. Residues: CASSVEGGPGANYGYTF. The chain uses TRBV9 and TRBJ1-2; possible D gene TRBD1, 6 bases. Germline V gene data show CDR1 as SGDLS and CDR2 as YYNGEE. The CDR3 totals 17 residues. V shed 0 bases and J shed 0 bases, with 15 bases lying between them. The complete variable domain, with remaining parts taken from reference TRBV9 and TRBJ1-2, reads DSGVTQTPKHLITATGQRVTLRCSPRSGDLSVYWYQQSLDQGLQFLIQYYNGEERAKGNILERFSAQQFPDLHSELNLSSLELGDSALYFCASSVEGGPGANYGYTFGSGTRLTVV.